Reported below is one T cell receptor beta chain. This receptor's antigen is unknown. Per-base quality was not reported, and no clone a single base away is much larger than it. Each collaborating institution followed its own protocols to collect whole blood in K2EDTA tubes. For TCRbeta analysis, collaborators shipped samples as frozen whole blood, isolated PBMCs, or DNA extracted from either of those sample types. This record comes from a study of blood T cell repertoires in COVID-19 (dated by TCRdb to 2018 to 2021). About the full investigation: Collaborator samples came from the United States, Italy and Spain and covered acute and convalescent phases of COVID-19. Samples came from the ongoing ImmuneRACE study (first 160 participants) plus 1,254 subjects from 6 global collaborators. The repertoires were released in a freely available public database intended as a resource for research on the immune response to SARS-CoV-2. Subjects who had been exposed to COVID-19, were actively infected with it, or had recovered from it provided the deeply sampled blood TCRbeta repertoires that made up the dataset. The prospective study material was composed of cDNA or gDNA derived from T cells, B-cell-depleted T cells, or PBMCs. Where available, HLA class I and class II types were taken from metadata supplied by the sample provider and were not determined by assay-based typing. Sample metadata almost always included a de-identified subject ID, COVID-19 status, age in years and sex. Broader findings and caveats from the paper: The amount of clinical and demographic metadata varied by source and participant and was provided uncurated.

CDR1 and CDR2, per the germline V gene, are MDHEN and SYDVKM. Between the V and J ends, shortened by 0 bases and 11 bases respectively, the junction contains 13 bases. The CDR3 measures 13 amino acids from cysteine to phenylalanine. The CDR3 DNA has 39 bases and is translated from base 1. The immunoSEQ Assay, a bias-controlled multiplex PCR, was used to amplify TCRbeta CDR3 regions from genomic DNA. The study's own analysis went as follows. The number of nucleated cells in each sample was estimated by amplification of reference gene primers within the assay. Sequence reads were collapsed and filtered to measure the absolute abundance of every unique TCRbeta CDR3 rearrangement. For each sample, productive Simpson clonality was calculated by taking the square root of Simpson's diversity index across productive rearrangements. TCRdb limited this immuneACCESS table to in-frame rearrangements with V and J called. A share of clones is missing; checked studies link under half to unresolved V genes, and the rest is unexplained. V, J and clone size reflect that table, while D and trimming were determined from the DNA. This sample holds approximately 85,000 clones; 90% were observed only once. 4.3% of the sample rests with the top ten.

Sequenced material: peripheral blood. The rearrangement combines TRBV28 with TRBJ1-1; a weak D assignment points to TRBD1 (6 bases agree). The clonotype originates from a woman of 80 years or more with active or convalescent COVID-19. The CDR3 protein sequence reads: CASSLWGRGDAFF. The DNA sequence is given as TGTGCCAGCAGTTTATGGGGCAGGGGAGACGCTTTCTTT. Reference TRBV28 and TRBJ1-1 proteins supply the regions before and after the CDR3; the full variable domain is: DVKVTQSSRYLVKRTGEKVFLECVQDMDHENMFWYRQDPGLGLRLIYFSYDVKMKEKGDIPEGYSVSREKKERFSLILESASTNQTSMYLCASSLWGRGDAFFGQGTRLTVV.